These 2 T cell receptor beta chains share one sample of origin, sequenced in a study of cytotoxic CD8 clonotypes in ibrutinib-treated CLL. TCRdb's table, derived via immunoSEQ multiplex PCR, lists solely in-frame clones and lacks some. The table has 150,000 to 200,000 clones, about 88% seen once. This sample comprised PBMCs, obtained at disease progression, from a patient treated with ibrutinib. These receptors originate from a human donor with chronic lymphocytic leukemia.

The V call is TRBV7-3, the J call TRBJ2-6; maybe TRBD2 (6 bases). The CDR3 loop spans 18 amino acids. Trimming took off 2 bases at V and 0 bases at J, with 14 bases between the two ends. Germline values: CDR1 SGHTA, CDR2 FQGTGA. The CDR3: CASSLGGVHYSGANVLTF. CDR3 in DNA: TGTGCCAGCAGCTTAGGCGGGGTGCACTACTCTGGGGCCAACGTCCTGACTTTC.

The J gene is TRBJ2-1, the V gene TRBV18; 7 bases agree with TRBD2. This CDR3 is built from 16 residues. V shed 4 bases, J shed 6 bases, and the junction held 12 bases outside the gene matches. CDR1 and CDR2 from the germline V gene are KGHSH and LQKENI. In nucleotides, the CDR3 is TGTGCCAGCTCACTAGAGGGGACTACCCGGATCAATGAGCAGTTCTTC. Translation gives CASSLEGTTRINEQFF.